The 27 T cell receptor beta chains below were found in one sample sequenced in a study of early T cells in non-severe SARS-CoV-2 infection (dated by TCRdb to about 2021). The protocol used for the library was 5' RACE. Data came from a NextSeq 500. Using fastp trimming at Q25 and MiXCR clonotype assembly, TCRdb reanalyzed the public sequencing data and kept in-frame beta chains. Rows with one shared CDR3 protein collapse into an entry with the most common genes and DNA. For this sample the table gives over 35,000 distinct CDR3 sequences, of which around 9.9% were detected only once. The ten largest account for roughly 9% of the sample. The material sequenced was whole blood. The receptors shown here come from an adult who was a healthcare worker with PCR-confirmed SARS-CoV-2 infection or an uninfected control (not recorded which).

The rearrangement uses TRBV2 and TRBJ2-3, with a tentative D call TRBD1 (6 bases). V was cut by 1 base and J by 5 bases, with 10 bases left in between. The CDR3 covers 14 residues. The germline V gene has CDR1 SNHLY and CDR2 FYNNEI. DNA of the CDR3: TGTGCCAGCAGTGAAGGGACAGTGGTAGATACGCAGTATTTT. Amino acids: CASSEGTVVDTQYF.

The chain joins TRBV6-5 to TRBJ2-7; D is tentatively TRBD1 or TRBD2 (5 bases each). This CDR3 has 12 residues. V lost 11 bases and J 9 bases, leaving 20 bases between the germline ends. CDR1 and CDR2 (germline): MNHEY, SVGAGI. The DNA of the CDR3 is TGTGCCTGCCGGGACGGAGGTCTTGTGCAGTACTTC. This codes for CACRDGGLVQYF.

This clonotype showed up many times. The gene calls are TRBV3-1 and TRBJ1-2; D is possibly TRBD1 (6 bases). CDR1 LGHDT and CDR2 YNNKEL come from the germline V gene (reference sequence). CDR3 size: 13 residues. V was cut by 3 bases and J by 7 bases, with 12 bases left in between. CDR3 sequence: CASSQQGNGGYTF. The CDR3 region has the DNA TGTGCCAGCAGCCAGCAGGGGAATGGTGGCTACACCTTC.

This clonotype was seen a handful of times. The CDR3 loop is CASSLGLSGNTIYF. The CDR3 bases are TGTGCCAGCAGTCTGGGTCTCTCTGGAAACACCATATATTTT. This chain connects TRBV27 to TRBJ1-3; unclear D gene. The CDR3 covers 14 residues. Germline CDR1 is MNHEY and CDR2 is SMNVEV (reference sequence). Trimming left V 5 bases short and J 0 bases short, with 8 bases between.

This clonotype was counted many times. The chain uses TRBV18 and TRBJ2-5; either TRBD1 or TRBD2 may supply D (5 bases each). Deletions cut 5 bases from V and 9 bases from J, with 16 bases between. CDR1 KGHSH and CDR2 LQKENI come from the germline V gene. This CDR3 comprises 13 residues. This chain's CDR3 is CASSRGDLEPQYF. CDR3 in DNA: TGTGCCAGCTCAAGGGGAGACCTGGAACCCCAGTACTTC. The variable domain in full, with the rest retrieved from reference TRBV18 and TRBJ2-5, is NAGVMQNPRHLVRRRGQEARLRCSPMKGHSHVYWYRQLPEEGLKFMVYLQKENIIDESGMPKERFSAEFPKEGPSILRIQQVVRGDSAAYFCASSRGDLEPQYFGPGTRLLVL.

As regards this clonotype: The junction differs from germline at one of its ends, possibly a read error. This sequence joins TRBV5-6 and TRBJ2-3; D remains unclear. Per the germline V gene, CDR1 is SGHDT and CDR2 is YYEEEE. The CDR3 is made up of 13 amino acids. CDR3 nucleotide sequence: TGTACCAGCAGCTCCTCTGACACAGATACGCAGTATTTT. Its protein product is CTSSSSDTDTQYF.

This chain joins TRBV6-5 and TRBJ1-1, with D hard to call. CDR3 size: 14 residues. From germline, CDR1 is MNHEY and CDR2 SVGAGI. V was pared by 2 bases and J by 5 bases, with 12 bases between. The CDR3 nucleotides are TGTGCCAGCAGTTACGCCCTAGACGGAACTGAAGCTTTCTTT. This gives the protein CASSYALDGTEAFF.

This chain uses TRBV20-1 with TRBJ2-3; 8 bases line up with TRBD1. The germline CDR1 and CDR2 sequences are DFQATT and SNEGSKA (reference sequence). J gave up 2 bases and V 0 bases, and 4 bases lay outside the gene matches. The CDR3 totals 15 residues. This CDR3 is CSARDYQGATDTQYF. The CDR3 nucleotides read TGCAGTGCTAGAGATTATCAGGGGGCCACAGATACGCAGTATTTT.

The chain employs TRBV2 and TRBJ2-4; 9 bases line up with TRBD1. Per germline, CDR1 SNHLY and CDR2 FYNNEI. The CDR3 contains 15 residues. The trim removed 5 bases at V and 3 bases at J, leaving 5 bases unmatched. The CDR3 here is CASSSDRGVKNIQYF. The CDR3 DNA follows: TGTGCCAGCAGTTCGGACAGGGGAGTCAAAAACATTCAGTACTTC.

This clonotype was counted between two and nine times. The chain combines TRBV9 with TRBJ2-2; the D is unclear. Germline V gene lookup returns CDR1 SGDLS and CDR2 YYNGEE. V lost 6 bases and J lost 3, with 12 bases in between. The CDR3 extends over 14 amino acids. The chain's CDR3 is CASKQAWDTGELFF. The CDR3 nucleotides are TGTGCCAGCAAGCAGGCCTGGGACACCGGGGAGCTGTTTTTT. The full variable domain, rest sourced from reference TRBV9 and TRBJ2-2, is DSGVTQTPKHLITATGQRVTLRCSPRSGDLSVYWYQQSLDQGLQFLIQYYNGEERAKGNILERFSAQQFPDLHSELNLSSLELGDSALYFCASKQAWDTGELFFGEGSRLTVL.

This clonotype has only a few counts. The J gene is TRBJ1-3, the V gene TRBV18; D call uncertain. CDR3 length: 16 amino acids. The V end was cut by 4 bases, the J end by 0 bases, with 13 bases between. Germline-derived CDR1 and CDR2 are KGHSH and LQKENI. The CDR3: CASSRDPISSGNTIYF. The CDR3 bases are TGTGCCAGCTCACGCGATCCCATCTCCTCTGGAAACACCATATATTTT.

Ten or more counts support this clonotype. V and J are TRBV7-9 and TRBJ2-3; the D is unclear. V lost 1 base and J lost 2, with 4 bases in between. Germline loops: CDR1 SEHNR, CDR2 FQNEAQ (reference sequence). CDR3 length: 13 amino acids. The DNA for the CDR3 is TGTGCCAGCAGCTTAGGGACCACAGATACGCAGTATTTT. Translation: CASSLGTTDTQYF.

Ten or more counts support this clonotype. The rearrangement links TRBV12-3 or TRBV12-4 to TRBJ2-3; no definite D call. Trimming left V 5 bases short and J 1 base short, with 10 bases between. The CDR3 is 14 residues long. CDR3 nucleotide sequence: TGTGCCAGCAGTACTCCCTTGGGCACAGATACGCAGTATTTT. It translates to CASSTPLGTDTQYF.

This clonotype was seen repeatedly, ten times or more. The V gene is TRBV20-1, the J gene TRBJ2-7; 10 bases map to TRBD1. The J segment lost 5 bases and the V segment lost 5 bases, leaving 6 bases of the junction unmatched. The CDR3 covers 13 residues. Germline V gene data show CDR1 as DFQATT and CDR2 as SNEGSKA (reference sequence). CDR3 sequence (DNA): TGCAGTGCTCCCCGGGACAGGGGCAACGAGCAGTACTTC. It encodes CSAPRDRGNEQYF.

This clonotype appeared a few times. The CDR3 DNA follows: TGCAGCGTCCCAAGAGGTGCGGGGGGGACCTCGAACACCGGGGAGCTGTTTTTT. Residues: CSVPRGAGGTSNTGELFF. This chain connects TRBV29-1 to TRBJ2-2; TRBD2 aligns across 9 bases. In germline, CDR1 is SQVTM, CDR2 ANQGSEA. J lost 0 bases, V lost 6 bases, and 14 bases had no gene match. This CDR3 contains 18 residues.

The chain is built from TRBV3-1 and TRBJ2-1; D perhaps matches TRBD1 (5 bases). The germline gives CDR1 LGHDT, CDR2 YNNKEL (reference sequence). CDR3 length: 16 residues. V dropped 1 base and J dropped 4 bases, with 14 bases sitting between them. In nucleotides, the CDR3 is TGTGCCAGCAGCCAAGTAATTGGGGCGTCTTACAATGAGCAGTTCTTC. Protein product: CASSQVIGASYNEQFF.

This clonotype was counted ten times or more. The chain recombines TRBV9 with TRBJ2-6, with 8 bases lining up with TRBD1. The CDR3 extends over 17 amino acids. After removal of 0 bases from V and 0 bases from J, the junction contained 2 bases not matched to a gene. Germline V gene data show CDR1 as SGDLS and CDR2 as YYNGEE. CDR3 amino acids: CASSVATGGSGANVLTF. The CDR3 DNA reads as TGTGCCAGCAGCGTAGCTACAGGGGGCTCTGGGGCCAACGTCCTGACTTTC. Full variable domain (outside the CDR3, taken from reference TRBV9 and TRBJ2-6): DSGVTQTPKHLITATGQRVTLRCSPRSGDLSVYWYQQSLDQGLQFLIQYYNGEERAKGNILERFSAQQFPDLHSELNLSSLELGDSALYFCASSVATGGSGANVLTFGAGSRLTVL.

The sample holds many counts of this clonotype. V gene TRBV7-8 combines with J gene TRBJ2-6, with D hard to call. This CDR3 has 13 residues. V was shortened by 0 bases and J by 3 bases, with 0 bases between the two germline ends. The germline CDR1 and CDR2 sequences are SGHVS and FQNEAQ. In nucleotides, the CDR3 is TGTGCCAGCAGCTTAGCTGGGGCCAACGTCCTGACTTTC. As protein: CASSLAGANVLTF.

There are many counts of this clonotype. CDR3 region: CASSHGQGGDQPQHF. The CDR3 region has the DNA TGCGCCAGCAGCCACGGACAGGGAGGGGATCAGCCCCAGCATTTT. The V and J genes are TRBV5-1 and TRBJ1-5; 8 positions agree with TRBD1. Looked up from germline, CDR1 is SGHRS and CDR2 is YFSETQ. The trim removed 4 bases at V and 5 bases at J, leaving 8 bases unmatched. The CDR3 runs to 15 residues.

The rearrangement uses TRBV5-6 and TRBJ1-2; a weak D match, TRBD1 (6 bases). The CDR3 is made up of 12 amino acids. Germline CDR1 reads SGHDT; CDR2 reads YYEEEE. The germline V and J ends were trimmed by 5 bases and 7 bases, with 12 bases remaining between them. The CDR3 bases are TGTGCCAGCAGTTCCGCCAGGGGTGGCTACACCTTC. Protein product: CASSSARGGYTF.

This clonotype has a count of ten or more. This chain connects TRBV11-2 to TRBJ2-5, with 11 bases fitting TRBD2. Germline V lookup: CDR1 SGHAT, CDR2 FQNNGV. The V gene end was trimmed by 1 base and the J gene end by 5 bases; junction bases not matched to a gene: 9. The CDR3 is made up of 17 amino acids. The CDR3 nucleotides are TGTGCCAGCAGCTTAGGTTCGGCTAGCGGGGGGCTGGAGACCCAGTACTTC. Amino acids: CASSLGSASGGLETQYF.

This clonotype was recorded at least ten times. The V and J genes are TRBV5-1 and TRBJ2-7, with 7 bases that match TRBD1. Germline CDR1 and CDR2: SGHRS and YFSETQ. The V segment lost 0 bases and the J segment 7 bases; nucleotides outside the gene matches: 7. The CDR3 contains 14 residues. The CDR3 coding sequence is TGCGCCAGCAGCTTGGAGGGGGCGCTAGGGGAGCAGTACTTC. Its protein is CASSLEGALGEQYF.

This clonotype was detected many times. Here the CDR3 reads CASSLFGNTEAFF. CDR3 sequence (DNA): TGTGCCAGCAGTTTATTCGGTAACACTGAAGCTTTCTTT. V gene TRBV12-3 or TRBV12-4 combines with J gene TRBJ1-1; no firm D call. This CDR3 region has 13 residues. V lost 2 bases to trimming and J lost 2 bases, with 6 bases between them.

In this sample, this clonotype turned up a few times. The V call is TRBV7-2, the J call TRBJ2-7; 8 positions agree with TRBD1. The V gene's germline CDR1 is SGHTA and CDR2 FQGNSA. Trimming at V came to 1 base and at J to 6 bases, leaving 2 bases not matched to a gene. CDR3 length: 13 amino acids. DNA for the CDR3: TGTGCCAGCAGCTTAGTGGACAGGGCCGAGCAGTACTTC. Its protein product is CASSLVDRAEQYF.

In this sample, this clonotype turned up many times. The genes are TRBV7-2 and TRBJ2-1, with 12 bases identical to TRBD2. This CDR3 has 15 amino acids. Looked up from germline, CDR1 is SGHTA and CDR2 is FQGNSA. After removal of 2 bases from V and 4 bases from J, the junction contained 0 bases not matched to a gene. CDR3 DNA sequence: TGTGCCAGCAGCTTACTAGCGGGGGGGTACAATGAGCAGTTCTTC. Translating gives CASSLLAGGYNEQFF.

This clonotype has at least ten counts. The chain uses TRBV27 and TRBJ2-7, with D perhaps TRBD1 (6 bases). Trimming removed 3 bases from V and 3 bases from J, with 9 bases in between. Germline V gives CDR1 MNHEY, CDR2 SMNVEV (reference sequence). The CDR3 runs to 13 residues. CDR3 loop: CASSLGAVYEQYF. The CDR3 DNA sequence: TGTGCCAGCAGTTTGGGGGCAGTCTACGAGCAGTACTTC.

CDR3 region: CSVRTDWLATDTQYF. The DNA for the CDR3 is TGCAGCGTCCGGACAGACTGGTTAGCGACAGATACGCAGTATTTT. The chain couples TRBV29-1 to TRBJ2-3; D is possibly TRBD1 (6 bases). The length of the CDR3 is 15 residues. The germline V and J ends were trimmed by 6 bases and 3 bases, with 19 bases remaining between them. Looked up from germline, CDR1 is SQVTM and CDR2 is ANQGSEA.